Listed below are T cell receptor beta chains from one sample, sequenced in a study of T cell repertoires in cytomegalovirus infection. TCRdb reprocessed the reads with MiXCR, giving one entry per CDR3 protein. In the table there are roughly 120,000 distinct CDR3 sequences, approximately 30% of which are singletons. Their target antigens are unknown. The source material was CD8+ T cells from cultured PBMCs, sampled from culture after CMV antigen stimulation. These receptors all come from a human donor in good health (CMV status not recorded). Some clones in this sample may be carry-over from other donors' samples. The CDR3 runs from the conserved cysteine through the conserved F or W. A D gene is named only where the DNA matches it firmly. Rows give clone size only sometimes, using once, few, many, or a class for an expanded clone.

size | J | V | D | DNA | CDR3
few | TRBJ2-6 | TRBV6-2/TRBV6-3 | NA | TGTGCCAGCAGTTACCCCGGAGACAGAGGCTCTGGGGCCAACGTCCTGACTTTC | CASSYPGDRGSGANVLTF
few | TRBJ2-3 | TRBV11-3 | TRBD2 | TGTGCCAGCAGCTTACTAACTAGCGGGGGGGCCACAGATACGCAGTATTTT | CASSLLTSGGATDTQYF
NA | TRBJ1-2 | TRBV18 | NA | TGTGCCAGCTCACCACGGGCCAGGGAGGATGGCTACACCTTC | CASSPRAREDGYTF
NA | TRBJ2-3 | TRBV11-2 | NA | TGTGCCAGCAGCCCCCGGGGGAAGACAGATACGCAGTATTTT | CASSPRGKTDTQYF
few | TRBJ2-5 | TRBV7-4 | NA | TGTGCCAGCAGCGGAAGTCGGGACTCCAGCTGGGAGACCCAGTACTTC | CASSGSRDSSWETQYF
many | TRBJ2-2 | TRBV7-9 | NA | TGTGCCAGCAGCTTCTACGGGATCGGAGACACCGGGGAGCTGTTTTTT | CASSFYGIGDTGELFF
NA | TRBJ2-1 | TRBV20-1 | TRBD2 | TGCAGTGCTAGAGTGATGCGGGGGTCCTACAATGAGCAGTTCTTC | CSARVMRGSYNEQFF
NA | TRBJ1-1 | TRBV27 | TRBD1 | TGTGCCAGCAGCAAACAGGGGGCTGAAGCTTTCTTT | CASSKQGAEAFF
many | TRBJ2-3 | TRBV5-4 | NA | TGTGCCAGCAGCTTGGTGGCGGGGGCCACAGATACGCAGTATTTT | CASSLVAGATDTQYF
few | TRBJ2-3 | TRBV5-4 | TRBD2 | TGTGCCAGCAGTGGGGGGGGACTAGTCGCAGATACGCAGTATTTT | CASSGGGLVADTQYF
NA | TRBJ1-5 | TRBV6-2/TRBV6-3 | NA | TGTGCCAGCAGTTACGGAACTCCTAGCAATCAGCCCCAGCATTTT | CASSYGTPSNQPQHF
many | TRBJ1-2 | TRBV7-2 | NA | TGTGCCAGCAGTTTCGACAGGATCTCCGGCTACACCTTC | CASSFDRISGYTF
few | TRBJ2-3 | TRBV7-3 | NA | TGTGCCAGCAGCTTAACCGGTGCCCTTAGCACAGATACGCAGTATTTT | CASSLTGALSTDTQYF
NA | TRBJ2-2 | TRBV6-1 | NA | TGTGCCAGCAGGAGCGGACCCGCGAACACCGGGGAGCTGTTTTTT | CASRSGPANTGELFF
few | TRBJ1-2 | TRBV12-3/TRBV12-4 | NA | TGTGCCAGCAGTTCCCCCCGGGACCAGGCTAACTATGGCTACACCTTC | CASSSPRDQANYGYTF
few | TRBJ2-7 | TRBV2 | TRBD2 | TGTGCCAGCAGCCCCACGACTAGCGGGGACGTTTACGAGCAGTACTTC | CASSPTTSGDVYEQYF
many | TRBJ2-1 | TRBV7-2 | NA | TGTGCCAGCAGCTTGACGCTAGCGTTCGATGAGCAGTTCTTC | CASSLTLAFDEQFF
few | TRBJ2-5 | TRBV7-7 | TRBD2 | TGTGCTAGCAGCCCGACTAGCGGGGGGGAAGAGACCCAGTACTTC | CASSPTSGGEETQYF
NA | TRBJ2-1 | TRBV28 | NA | TGTGCCAGCAGTTTTAGTGGGGGGGCGGGGTTCTTC | CASSFSGGAGFF
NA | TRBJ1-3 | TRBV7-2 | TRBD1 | TGTGCCAGCAGCCTTCAGGGGGGGGAATACACCATATATTTT | CASSLQGGEYTIYF
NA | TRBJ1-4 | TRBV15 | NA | TGTGCCACCAGCAGAGGGATTGCCCTAGGGGATGAAAAACTGTTTTTT | CATSRGIALGDEKLFF
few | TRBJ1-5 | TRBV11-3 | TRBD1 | TGTGCCAGCAGCAGGGGGACAGGGGGCAATCAGCCCCAGCATTTT | CASSRGTGGNQPQHF
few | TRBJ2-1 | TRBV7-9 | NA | TGTGCCATCCGAGCCGAGGGGGTCGATGAGCAGTTCTTC | CAIRAEGVDEQFF
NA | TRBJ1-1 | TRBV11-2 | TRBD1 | TGTGCCAGCAGCTTAGGGGACAGAGAAACTATTGAAGCTTTCTTT | CASSLGDRETIEAFF
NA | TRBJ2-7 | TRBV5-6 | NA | TGTGCCAGCAGCTTGATCACCACGGTATCCTACGAGCAGTACTTC | CASSLITTVSYEQYF
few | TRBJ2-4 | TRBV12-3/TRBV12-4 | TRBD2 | TGTGCCAGCAGTCAACCGGACAGCCGGGAGGGTAACATTCAGTACTTC | CASSQPDSREGNIQYF
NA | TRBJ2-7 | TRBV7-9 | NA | TGTGCCAGCAGCTTAGTGGGGGGGCGCTTACCCGAGCAGTACTTC | CASSLVGGRLPEQYF
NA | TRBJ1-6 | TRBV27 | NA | TGTGCCAGTTCCCAGAGGGGGAGCTCCTATAATTCACCCCTCCACTTT | CASSQRGSSYNSPLHF
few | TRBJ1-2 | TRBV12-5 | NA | TGTGCTAGTGGAACCCGGACGGGGGAAGGCTACACCTTC | CASGTRTGEGYTF
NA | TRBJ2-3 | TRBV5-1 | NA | TGCGCCAGCAGCAACGGGGGCGCGAGCACAGATACGCAGTATTTT | CASSNGGASTDTQYF
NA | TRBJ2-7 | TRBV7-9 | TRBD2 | TGTGCCAGCAGCTCCCAACCGGGACTAGCGCAATCCTCCTACGAGCAGTACTTC | CASSSQPGLAQSSYEQYF
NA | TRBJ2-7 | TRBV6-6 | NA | TGTGCCAGCAGTTACTCGAGAGACTTCTCCTACGAGCAGTACTTC | CASSYSRDFSYEQYF
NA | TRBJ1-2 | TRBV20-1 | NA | TGCAGTGCTAGAGATGCGGGACAACCTCGCCATGGCTACACCTTC | CSARDAGQPRHGYTF
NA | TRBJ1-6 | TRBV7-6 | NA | TGTGCCAGCAGCTCCGGAGGGGGGTTCGGTTCACCCCTCCACTTT | CASSSGGGFGSPLHF
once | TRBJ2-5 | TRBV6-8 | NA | TGTGCCAGCAGTTCGACGGTGTACCAAGAGACCCAGTACTTC | CASSSTVYQETQYF
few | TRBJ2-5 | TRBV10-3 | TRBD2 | TGTGCCATCAGGGGACTAGCGGGGAGCAAAGAGACCCAGTACTTC | CAIRGLAGSKETQYF
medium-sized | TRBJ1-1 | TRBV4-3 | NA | TGCGCCAGCAGCCAAGATCCGGTCGGGGGGAGGAAAGCTTTCTTT | CASSQDPVGGRKAFF
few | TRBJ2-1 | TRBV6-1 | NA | TGTGCCATCCACAGGGCCAATGAGCAGTTCTTC | CAIHRANEQFF
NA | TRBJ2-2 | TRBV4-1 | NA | TGCGCCACAGGGGAGGGCGGGAACACCGGGGAGCTGTTTTTT | CATGEGGNTGELFF
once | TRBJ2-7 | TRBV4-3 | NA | TGCGCCAGCAGCCAAGATTGGTCCGGAGCAGCAACCTCCTACGAGCAGTACTTT | CASSQDWSGAATSYEQYF
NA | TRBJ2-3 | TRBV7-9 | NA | TGTGCCAGCAGCTCCACACGCATTAACACAGATACGCAGTATTTT | CASSSTRINTDTQYF
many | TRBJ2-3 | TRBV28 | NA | TGTGCCAGCACTTTAGAAGGGGGTCGGTCTCCAGATACGCAGTATTTT | CASTLEGGRSPDTQYF
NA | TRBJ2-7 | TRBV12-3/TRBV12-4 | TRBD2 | TGTGCCAGCAGTTTTTTCTTACCTACTAGCGGGACGTACGAGCAGTACTTC | CASSFFLPTSGTYEQYF
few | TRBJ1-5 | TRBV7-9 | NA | TGTGCCAGCAGCTTGGAAAAACGACCTGGGGGGTATAGCAATCAGCCCCAGCATTTT | CASSLEKRPGGYSNQPQHF
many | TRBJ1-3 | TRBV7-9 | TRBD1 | TGTGCCAGCAGTTGGACAGGGAGCTTAGGAAACACCATATATTTT | CASSWTGSLGNTIYF
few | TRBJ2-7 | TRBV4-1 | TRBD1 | TGCGCCAGCAGCCCCCAACAGGGGGAATTAGGCGAGCAGTACTTC | CASSPQQGELGEQYF
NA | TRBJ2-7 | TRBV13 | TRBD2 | TGTGCCAGCAGCCCCGGGACTAGCGGGGGGACTCACGAGCAGTACTTC | CASSPGTSGGTHEQYF
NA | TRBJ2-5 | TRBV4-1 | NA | TGCGCCAGCAGCCAAGTAGAGGGGCAGGAGACCCAGTACTTC | CASSQVEGQETQYF
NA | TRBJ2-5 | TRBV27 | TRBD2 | TGTGCCAGCAGTTCTCGCTCGTCACTAGCGGGGGGAGTAGGGACCCAGTACTTC | CASSSRSSLAGGVGTQYF
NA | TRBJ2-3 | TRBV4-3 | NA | TGCGCCAGCAGCCAAGAGGGGCACCAGCTTACGCAGTATTTT | CASSQEGHQLTQYF
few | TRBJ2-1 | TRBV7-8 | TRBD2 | TGTGCCAGCAGCAGACTAGCGGGGGGGCCAATGAACAATGAGCAGTTCTTC | CASSRLAGGPMNNEQFF
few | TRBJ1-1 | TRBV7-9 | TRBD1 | TGTGCCAGCAGCTTAAACAGGGGGTTGAACACTGAAGCTTTCTTT | CASSLNRGLNTEAFF
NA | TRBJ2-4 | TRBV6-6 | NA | TGTGCCAGCAGTCCCATAGGGTTAATTCAGTACTTC | CASSPIGLIQYF
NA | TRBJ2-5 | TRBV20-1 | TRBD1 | TGCAGTGCTGATTCAGGGGGACAAGAGACCCAGTACTTC | CSADSGGQETQYF
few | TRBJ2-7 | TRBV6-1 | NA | TGTGCCAGCAGTGAATGGCAGGGAAGCTACGAGCAGTACTTC | CASSEWQGSYEQYF